The present entry profiles one T cell receptor (beta chain) with its context. What it binds is unknown. The sample comes from a study of human T cells and chemical hapten exposure. Study findings and constraints: With DPC sensitization, TCRs exceeding 1 in 1000 frequency showed no change.

This sample's time point: pre-sensitization, week 0. As for treatment: therapeutic diphenylcyclopropenone sensitization with weekly scalp DPC. Via MiXCR, TCRdb re-called the RACE reads, giving one row per CDR3 protein. The table has about 180,000 distinct CDR3 sequences, just under 30% seen once; the top ten hold roughly 3%. This material consisted of whole blood, taken in connection with sensitization to the hapten diphenylcyclopropenone (DPC). The clonotype originates from a woman aged 30 to 39 with alopecia areata. Some clones in this sample may be carry-over from other donors' samples.

DNA of the CDR3: TGTGCCAGCACCCCTTATGGGGGGACTAGCGGCGACAATGAGCAGTTCTTC. Protein sequence: CASTPYGGTSGDNEQFF. V gene TRBV6-2 or TRBV6-3 combines with J gene TRBJ2-1; 11 positions match TRBD2. The CDR3 covers 17 residues. The ends lost 7 bases at V and 5 bases at J; junction bases unmatched: 13. Per germline, CDR1 MNHEY and CDR2 SVGEGT.